Following are 23 T cell receptor beta chains from one sample sequenced in a study of shared clonotypes between healthy human individuals. Clones were read by immunoSEQ multiplex PCR, and TCRdb kept only the in-frame ones, dropping some. The sample includes roughly 1,500,000 clones, roughly 98% of them seen just once. Sequenced: naive CD4+ T cells sorted from blood. Subset of the sample: CD45RA+ positively selected. These receptors were collected from a man under 40 in good health.

The chain uses TRBV10-2 and TRBJ1-1; 8 bases fit TRBD1. J gave up 4 bases and V 6 bases, and 10 bases lay outside the gene matches. CDR1 WSHSY and CDR2 SAAADI come from the germline V gene. The CDR3 spans 15 residues. Here the CDR3 DNA reads TGCGCCAGCAGGGACAGGGATGTGGGATTCACTGAAGCTTTCTTT. Translated, it gives CASRDRDVGFTEAFF.

The chain has TRBV28 and TRBJ2-2, with 7 bases that match TRBD2. The CDR3 has 18 amino acids. With V trimmed by 6 bases and J by 1 base, 14 bases remained unmatched. Germline-derived CDR1 and CDR2 are MDHEN and SYDVKM. The DNA of the CDR3 is TGTGCCAGCAGCCCCCCCTTAGCGGGCGTAAGGAACACCGGGGAGCTGTTTTTT. Translated, it gives CASSPPLAGVRNTGELFF.

This clone was seen a single time. The V call is TRBV29-1, the J call TRBJ2-2; possibly TRBD1 for D (9 bases). V was clipped by 7 bases and J by 4 bases, with 22 bases between them. CDR1 and CDR2 from the germline V gene are SQVTM and ANQGSEA. CDR3 length equals 16 residues. This CDR3 reads CSAQDRGLGRTGELFF. CDR3 bases: TGCAGCGCTCAGGACAGGGGACTAGGTCGCACCGGGGAGCTGTTTTTT.

V and J are TRBV7-3 and TRBJ2-4; perhaps TRBD1 as D (6 bases). This CDR3 has 13 amino acids. Germline-derived CDR1 and CDR2 are SGHTA and FQGTGA. Trimming removed 6 bases at V and 10 bases at J, with 16 bases between. In DNA form, the CDR3 reads TGTGCCAGCAGTCATCCAGGGGTTGGGATTCAGTACTTC. Amino acids: CASSHPGVGIQYF.

J is TRBJ1-2 and V is TRBV19, with D possibly matching TRBD1 (5 bases). V lost 4 bases and J 1 base, leaving 13 bases between the germline ends. The CDR3 is made up of 15 amino acids. In germline, CDR1 is LNHDA, CDR2 SQIVND (reference sequence). The CDR3 loop reads CASSRARGLNYGYTF. The DNA for the CDR3 is TGTGCCAGTAGTAGGGCAAGGGGCCTTAACTATGGCTACACCTTC.

This clone was seen once. The chain couples TRBV28 to TRBJ2-7, with TRBD1 matching over 8 bases. Germline V gives CDR1 MDHEN, CDR2 SYDVKM. The CDR3 extends over 17 amino acids. J lost 2 bases, V lost 0 bases, and 9 bases had no gene match. The CDR3 region has the DNA TGTGCCAGCAGTTTATGGACCAGGGGGCGAAATCCCTACGAGCAGTACTTC. It translates to CASSLWTRGRNPYEQYF.

This clone was counted a single time. Other DNA variants within this sample encode the same CDR3. This sequence joins TRBV7-9 and TRBJ1-1; 7 bases match TRBD1. V shed 5 bases and J 4 bases; nucleotides not matched to a gene: 1. Germline CDR1 SEHNR, CDR2 FQNEAQ (reference sequence). The CDR3 has 12 residues. CDR3 in DNA: TGTGCCAGCAGCCCAGGGGGCACTGAAGCTTTCTTT. Residues: CASSPGGTEAFF.

V gene TRBV4-3 combines with J gene TRBJ1-3; TRBD1 might be the D (5 bases). V was trimmed by 1 base and J by 2 bases, leaving 6 bases between them. The germline V gene has CDR1 LGHNA and CDR2 YSLEER. The CDR3 has 14 residues. The CDR3 spells CASSQARAGNTIYF. CDR3 DNA sequence: TGCGCCAGCAGCCAAGCCAGGGCTGGAAACACCATATATTTT.

The J gene is TRBJ1-1, the V gene TRBV7-2; 11 bases fit TRBD1. V gave up 6 bases and J gave up 4 bases; unmatched junction bases: 7. Looked up from germline, CDR1 is SGHTA and CDR2 is FQGNSA. The CDR3 consists of 15 residues. The CDR3 sequence is CASRQSGQGGTEAFF. Written as DNA, the CDR3 is TGTGCCAGCAGGCAATCGGGACAGGGGGGCACTGAAGCTTTCTTT.

The rearrangement uses TRBV6-6 and TRBJ2-7, with 8 bases aligning to TRBD2. The CDR3 length is 16 residues. Germline CDR1 and CDR2: MNHNY and SVGAGI (reference sequence). V shed 7 bases, J shed 5 bases, and the junction held 16 bases outside the gene matches. CDR3 residues: CASTAENSGSIDEQYF. The CDR3 DNA sequence: TGTGCCAGCACCGCGGAAAACAGCGGGAGCATCGACGAGCAGTACTTC.

V is TRBV15 and J is TRBJ1-5; TRBD1 might be the D (5 bases). Trimming took off 5 bases at V and 3 bases at J, with 11 bases between the two ends. CDR1 and CDR2 (germline): LNHNV, YYDKDF (reference sequence). The CDR3 is 14 amino acids. The DNA of the CDR3 is TGTGCCACCAGCCTCGGGACCTCCAATCAGCCCCAGCATTTT. Its protein is CATSLGTSNQPQHF.

Regarding this clone: Other DNA sequences in the sample encode the same CDR3. J is TRBJ2-3 and V is TRBV18; D gene uncertain. V gave up 3 bases and J gave up 0 bases, with 4 bases separating them. Germline CDR1 is KGHSH and CDR2 is LQKENI. The CDR3 has 13 amino acids. The chain's CDR3 is CASSPTSTDTQYF. The DNA of the CDR3 is TGTGCCAGCTCACCGACTAGCACAGATACGCAGTATTTT.

The chain joins TRBV18 to TRBJ2-1; D gene unclear. The V end was cut by 5 bases, the J end by 7 bases, with 9 bases between. This CDR3 contains 12 residues. Germline-derived CDR1 and CDR2 are KGHSH and LQKENI. CDR3 bases: TGTGCCAGCTCAGCCAGCGAAAATGAGCAGTTCTTC. This encodes CASSASENEQFF.

The chain couples TRBV9 to TRBJ2-3; D is possibly TRBD2 (7 bases). This CDR3 is built from 17 residues. With 4 bases removed from V and 0 bases from J, the gap between germline ends came to 18 bases. Germline V gene sequence: CDR1 SGDLS, CDR2 YYNGEE. In nucleotides, the CDR3 is TGTGCCAGCAGCACCGGGGGGAGGACAGCAAGCACAGATACGCAGTATTTT. It is translated as CASSTGGRTASTDTQYF. The whole variable domain, filled in from reference TRBV9 and TRBJ2-3, reads DSGVTQTPKHLITATGQRVTLRCSPRSGDLSVYWYQQSLDQGLQFLIQYYNGEERAKGNILERFSAQQFPDLHSELNLSSLELGDSALYFCASSTGGRTASTDTQYFGPGTRLTVL.

The chain employs TRBV11-2 and TRBJ1-1, with D tentatively TRBD1 (6 bases). Germline V CDR1 and CDR2: SGHAT, FQNNGV. The CDR3 consists of 16 residues. V was pared by 7 bases and J by 0 bases, with 18 bases between. CDR3 residues: CASNLILTGLNTEAFF. DNA of the CDR3: TGTGCCAGCAACCTAATTTTGACAGGTTTGAACACTGAAGCTTTCTTT.

The chain has TRBV18 and TRBJ2-3; TRBD2 aligns across 8 bases. CDR1 and CDR2 from the germline V gene are KGHSH and LQKENI. The CDR3 contains 15 residues. The ends lost 2 bases at V and 3 bases at J; junction bases unmatched: 4. The CDR3: CASSPFGGRTDTQYF. The CDR3 DNA reads as TGTGCCAGCTCACCATTCGGCGGGAGGACAGATACGCAGTATTTT.

This sequence joins TRBV28 and TRBJ1-5, with TRBD1 matching over 7 bases. This CDR3 comprises 16 residues. CDR1 MDHEN and CDR2 SYDVKM come from the germline V gene. With 5 bases clipped from V and 2 bases from J, the junction kept 9 bases outside the gene matches. CDR3: CASSPHRGGGNQPQHF. The DNA for the CDR3 is TGTGCCAGCAGTCCCCACAGGGGAGGAGGCAATCAGCCCCAGCATTTT. The full variable domain, with the rest looked up from reference TRBV28 and TRBJ1-5, is DVKVTQSSRYLVKRTGEKVFLECVQDMDHENMFWYRQDPGLGLRLIYFSYDVKMKEKGDIPEGYSVSREKKERFSLILESASTNQTSMYLCASSPHRGGGNQPQHFGDGTRLSIL.

The chain is built from TRBV2 and TRBJ2-5; perhaps TRBD1 as D (5 bases). Germline V CDR1 and CDR2: SNHLY, FYNNEI. The CDR3 loop spans 13 amino acids. V lost 6 bases, J lost 4 bases, and 12 bases lay in between. This CDR3 is CASRWGPRETQYF. The CDR3 coding sequence is TGTGCCAGCAGATGGGGCCCGCGAGAGACCCAGTACTTC. Full variable domain (missing parts from reference TRBV2 and TRBJ2-5): EPEVTQTPSHQVTQMGQEVILRCVPISNHLYFYWYRQILGQKVEFLVSFYNNEISEKSEIFDDQFSVERPDGSNFTLKIRSTKLEDSAMYFCASRWGPRETQYFGPGTRLLVL.

This chain uses TRBV5-1 with TRBJ2-6; perhaps D is TRBD1 or TRBD2 (5 bases each). The V end was cut by 0 bases, the J end by 9 bases, with 10 bases between. CDR1 and CDR2 from the germline V gene are SGHRS and YFSETQ. The CDR3 consists of 14 residues. CDR3 coding DNA: TGCGCCAGCAGCTTGGGAGGGGTGGACAACGTCCTGACTTTC. It encodes CASSLGGVDNVLTF.

The V gene is TRBV11-3, the J gene TRBJ2-1; a weak D match, TRBD2 (5 bases). The CDR3 runs to 16 residues. Germline V CDR1 and CDR2: SGHNT, YENEEA. Trimming pared 1 base from V and 10 bases from J, leaving 20 bases between. The CDR3 sequence is CASSLVPPSSEREQFF. CDR3 sequence (DNA): TGTGCCAGCAGCTTAGTCCCACCGAGTAGCGAACGGGAGCAGTTCTTC.

The chain joins TRBV28 to TRBJ2-1; 11 positions agree with TRBD2. The CDR3 runs to 15 residues. CDR1 and CDR2 (germline): MDHEN, SYDVKM. J lost 9 bases, V lost 5 bases, and 9 bases had no gene match. Written as DNA, the CDR3 is TGTGCCAGCAGTAACCTAGCGGGAGGACTCGCTGAGCAGTTCTTC. Amino acids: CASSNLAGGLAEQFF.

The V and J genes are TRBV7-2 and TRBJ1-2; D perhaps matches TRBD1 (5 bases). V was cut by 2 bases and J by 6 bases, with 16 bases left in between. From germline, CDR1 is SGHTA and CDR2 FQGNSA. This CDR3 spans 15 amino acids. The CDR3 DNA follows: TGTGCCAGCAGCTTAAGACTTGTGCAGGGCGATGGCTACACCTTC. Translating it yields CASSLRLVQGDGYTF.

V and J are TRBV28 and TRBJ1-3, with 7 bases fitting TRBD1. Germline V gene data show CDR1 as MDHEN and CDR2 as SYDVKM. With V trimmed by 7 bases and J by 1 base, 7 bases remained unmatched. CDR3 length: 15 residues. The CDR3 coding sequence is TGTGCCAGCAAGGGGGCAAAGTATTCTGGAAACACCATATATTTT. This codes for CASKGAKYSGNTIYF.